These 16 T cell receptor beta chains were sequenced from one sample in a study of cytomegalovirus exposure and HLA in healthy donors. The PCR was carried out with 60 Vbeta primers and 13 Jbeta primers. TCRdb's table, derived via immunoSEQ multiplex PCR, lists solely in-frame clones and lacks some. The sample carries some 180,000 clones, 77% recorded once. The sample was PBMCs. These receptors were taken from a woman in her fifties or sixties in good health and CMV-seropositive.

The chain couples TRBV6-1 to TRBJ1-4; the match to TRBD1 covers 10 bases. V lost 6 bases, J lost 5 bases, and 0 bases stayed unmatched. The germline CDR1 and CDR2 sequences are MNHNS and SASEGT. CDR3 length: 13 residues. This chain's CDR3 is CASRGQGNEKLFF. The CDR3 DNA reads as TGTGCCAGCAGGGGACAGGGGAATGAAAAACTGTTTTTT.

The chain carries TRBV2 and TRBJ2-1; TRBD2 aligns across 10 bases. The germline CDR1 and CDR2 sequences are SNHLY and FYNNEI. This CDR3 contains 13 residues. With 7 bases clipped from V and 5 bases from J, the junction kept 2 bases outside the gene matches. Here the CDR3 DNA reads TGTGCCAGCAAGCGGGAGGGCAACAATGAGCAGTTCTTC. This encodes CASKREGNNEQFF.

This chain uses TRBV27 with TRBJ2-7; maybe TRBD2 (6 bases). V shed 6 bases and J shed 0 bases, with 12 bases lying between them. Germline loops: CDR1 MNHEY, CDR2 SMNVEV (reference sequence). This CDR3 is 14 amino acids long. The CDR3 region has the DNA TGTGCCAGCAGAGCGTTTAGCGGCTCCTACGAGCAGTACTTC. Its translation is CASRAFSGSYEQYF.

The chain links TRBV11-2 to TRBJ2-2, with D possibly being TRBD2 (5 bases). This CDR3 comprises 14 residues. Germline V lookup: CDR1 SGHAT, CDR2 FQNNGV. Trimming removed 5 bases at V and 5 bases at J, with 12 bases between. In nucleotides, the CDR3 is TGTGCCAGCAGCCGTGGACTGAGGACCGGGGAGCTGTTTTTT. This encodes CASSRGLRTGELFF.

The gene calls are TRBV28 and TRBJ1-2; 7 positions match TRBD1. The CDR3 is 15 residues long. In germline, CDR1 is MDHEN, CDR2 SYDVKM. With V trimmed by 5 bases and J by 4 bases, 10 bases remained unmatched. In DNA, the CDR3 is TGTGCCAGCAGTCCCCCCATGGGACAGATCTATGGCTACACCTTC. This translates into CASSPPMGQIYGYTF.

The V and J genes are TRBV18 and TRBJ2-4; D is possibly TRBD1 (6 bases). V was pared by 0 bases and J by 12 bases, with 12 bases between. Looked up from germline, CDR1 is KGHSH and CDR2 is LQKENI. The CDR3 spans 13 residues. The CDR3 sequence is CASSPPREDSQYF. The CDR3 nucleotides read TGTGCCAGCTCACCACCGCGCGAGGACAGTCAGTACTTC.

This rearrangement joins TRBV7-6 to TRBJ2-1; 13 nucleotides align to TRBD2. The CDR3 has 15 residues. Looked up from germline, CDR1 is SGHVS and CDR2 is FNYEAQ. V shed 3 bases, J shed 10 bases, and the junction held 6 bases outside the gene matches. CDR3 coding DNA: TGTGCCAGCAGCTTGCCTCCGGGACTAGCGGGGGAGCAGTTCTTC. It codes for CASSLPPGLAGEQFF.

The chain is built from TRBV7-2 and TRBJ1-5; D is unresolved. The CDR3 contains 14 residues. Between the trimmed V and J ends, which lost 3 bases and 4 bases, there was a span of 10 bases. Germline V gene lookup returns CDR1 SGHTA and CDR2 FQGNSA. CDR3: CASSLRVGNQPQHF. The CDR3 bases are TGTGCCAGCAGCTTGAGGGTGGGTAATCAGCCCCAGCATTTT.

The rearrangement links TRBV6-5 to TRBJ1-1; D unclear. Trimming shortened V by 5 bases and J by 5 bases, and 12 bases separated the two germline ends. This CDR3 has 13 residues. Germline lookup yields CDR1 MNHEY and CDR2 SVGAGI. The CDR3 DNA follows: TGTGCCAGCAGTCCACCACTACCAACTGAAGCTTTCTTT. Protein: CASSPPLPTEAFF.

The chain is built from TRBV27 and TRBJ2-7, with 10 bases lining up with TRBD2. The V gene's germline CDR1 is MNHEY and CDR2 SMNVEV (reference sequence). V lost 5 bases and J lost 1; bases outside the gene matches: 5. The CDR3 has 15 amino acids. This CDR3 is CASSQLAGSSYEQYF. CDR3 coding DNA: TGTGCCAGCAGTCAACTAGCGGGGAGTTCCTACGAGCAGTACTTC.

The chain joins TRBV28 to TRBJ2-7, with D perhaps TRBD2 (7 bases). Deletions cut 6 bases from V and 3 bases from J, with 18 bases between. Germline V gene lookup returns CDR1 MDHEN and CDR2 SYDVKM. The CDR3 runs to 15 residues. CDR3 nucleotide sequence: TGTGCCAGCAGCTTAGGGGGGGCGAATCTCTACGAGCAGTACTTC. This translates into CASSLGGANLYEQYF.

This clone was observed once. J is TRBJ1-1 and V is TRBV7-2; D is uncertain. Trimming pared 3 bases from V and 2 bases from J, leaving 13 bases between. Germline CDR1 SGHTA, CDR2 FQGNSA. The CDR3 is made up of 15 amino acids. CDR3 sequence reads: CASSFRRSRNTEAFF. The DNA of the CDR3 is TGTGCCAGCAGCTTTCGGAGGTCACGTAACACTGAAGCTTTCTTT.

This clone was observed once. This chain joins TRBV7-2 and TRBJ2-1; D not certain. The CDR3 has 15 residues. Germline lookup yields CDR1 SGHTA and CDR2 FQGNSA. Deletions cut 4 bases from V and 0 bases from J, with 10 bases between. The CDR3 sequence is CASSSHPSSYNEQFF. The CDR3 DNA is TGTGCCAGCAGCTCCCATCCCAGCTCCTACAATGAGCAGTTCTTC.

V usage is TRBV18 and J usage is TRBJ1-1; D gene unclear. The CDR3 consists of 13 residues. Germline assignment: CDR1 KGHSH and CDR2 LQKENI. V was clipped by 0 bases and J by 4 bases, with 6 bases between them. The CDR3 loop is CASSPPSSTEAFF. For the CDR3, the DNA is TGTGCCAGCTCACCACCTTCGAGCACTGAAGCTTTCTTT. Using reference TRBV18 and TRBJ1-1 for the parts outside the CDR3, the full variable domain is NAGVMQNPRHLVRRRGQEARLRCSPMKGHSHVYWYRQLPEEGLKFMVYLQKENIIDESGMPKERFSAEFPKEGPSILRIQQVVRGDSAAYFCASSPPSSTEAFFGQGTRLTVV.

The V gene is TRBV28, the J gene TRBJ1-5, with TRBD1 matching over 9 bases. Germline V lookup: CDR1 MDHEN, CDR2 SYDVKM. This CDR3 has 15 residues. V gave up 3 bases and J gave up 3 bases; unmatched junction bases: 3. This chain's CDR3 is CASSFHRGPNQPQHF. The CDR3 DNA is TGTGCCAGCAGTTTCCACAGGGGGCCCAATCAGCCCCAGCATTTT.

The chain recombines TRBV15 with TRBJ2-1; weak D call: TRBD2 (6 bases). The CDR3 extends over 17 amino acids. Trimming cost V 0 bases and J 7 bases, with 19 bases left between them. Germline values: CDR1 LNHNV, CDR2 YYDKDF (reference sequence). DNA of the CDR3: TGTGCCACCAGCAGAGATCTCGGAATAGCGGTCACGAATGAGCAGTTCTTC. Translated: CATSRDLGIAVTNEQFF.